These 9 T cell receptor beta chains came from one sample sequenced in a study of memory CD4+ T cells and cytomegalovirus serostatus. The method was immunoSEQ multiplex PCR; TCRdb's version includes in-frame clones alone and lacks a portion of them. The sample includes 35,000 to 45,000 clones, about three quarters of them seen just once. The sort gate was single viable CD3+CD4+CD8-CD45RO+ cells for memory CD4+ T cells. The sequenced sample was memory CD4+ T cells from blood. Every receptor here comes from an adult in good health and CMV-seronegative.

J is TRBJ1-3 and V is TRBV7-9, with TRBD1 matching 7 bases. The CDR3 is made up of 19 amino acids. J gave up 0 bases and V 6 bases, and 17 bases lay outside the gene matches. In germline, CDR1 is SEHNR, CDR2 FQNEAQ (reference sequence). CDR3 in amino acids: CASSRLRRGTVVSGNTIYF. The CDR3 DNA reads as TGTGCCAGCAGTCGACTTCGGAGGGGGACAGTAGTCTCTGGAAACACCATATATTTT.

CDR3 bases: TGTGCCAGCAGCTTAGGATGGTCACAGGGAGAAGGGAGAAGGAGTGGGACCGGGGAGCTGTTTTTT. It codes for CASSLGWSQGEGRRSGTGELFF. V is TRBV7-8 and J is TRBJ2-2, with D maybe TRBD1 (6 bases). Germline assignment: CDR1 SGHVS and CDR2 FQNEAQ. This CDR3 is 22 amino acids long. The V end lost 1 base, the J end lost 5 bases, and 32 bases lay between the germline ends. Full variable domain (missing parts from reference TRBV7-8 and TRBJ2-2): GAGVSQSPRYKVAKRGQDVALRCDPISGHVSLFWYQQALGQGPEFLTYFQNEAQLDKSGLPSDRFFAERPEGSVSTLKIQRTQQEDSAVYLCASSLGWSQGEGRRSGTGELFFGEGSRLTVL.

This chain links TRBV5-6 with TRBJ2-3, with D perhaps TRBD2 (5 bases). V was shortened by 4 bases and J by 5 bases, with 14 bases between the two germline ends. The CDR3 consists of 14 residues. Germline loops: CDR1 SGHDT, CDR2 YYEEEE. The CDR3 loop reads CASSPTRTQDTQYF. In DNA, the CDR3 is TGTGCCAGCAGCCCCACTAGAACCCAAGATACGCAGTATTTT.

V and J are TRBV6-4 and TRBJ1-2; D gene uncertain. The CDR3 is 14 amino acids. V was pared by 0 bases and J by 7 bases, with 12 bases between. Germline V CDR1 and CDR2: MRHNA, SNTAGT. CDR3: CASSDSDREGGYTF. In nucleotides, the CDR3 is TGTGCCAGCAGTGACTCGGATCGGGAAGGTGGCTACACCTTC.

With regard to this clone: Other DNA sequences in the same sample also yield this CDR3. V and J are TRBV7-9 and TRBJ1-1; TRBD1 is a possible D gene (5 bases). Trimming left V 2 bases short and J 3 bases short, with 7 bases between. Germline V CDR1 and CDR2: SEHNR, FQNEAQ (reference sequence). The CDR3 contains 13 residues. CDR3 sequence: CASSLTGDTEAFF. The CDR3 DNA is TGTGCCAGCAGCTTAACGGGGGACACTGAAGCTTTCTTT.

This chain connects TRBV29-1 to TRBJ1-5, with 7 bases aligning to TRBD1. The junction had 4 bases not matched to a gene; V was cut back by 4 bases and J by 1 base. This CDR3 contains 14 residues. The V gene's germline CDR1 is SQVTM and CDR2 ANQGSEA. The CDR3 sequence: CSVGYRGSNQPQHF. The CDR3 coding sequence is TGCAGCGTTGGGTACAGGGGAAGCAATCAGCCCCAGCATTTT.

The chain joins TRBV6-5 to TRBJ1-6; no clear D gene. Germline V CDR1 and CDR2: MNHEY, SVGAGI. The CDR3 covers 14 residues. V lost 7 bases and J 10 bases, leaving 17 bases between the germline ends. The CDR3 region has the DNA TGTGCCAGCAAGGACCAAACCTTAGGGTCACCCCTCCACTTT. Its translation: CASKDQTLGSPLHF.

The J gene is TRBJ2-2, the V gene TRBV5-1; D call uncertain. Looked up from germline, CDR1 is SGHRS and CDR2 is YFSETQ. With 0 bases removed from V and 3 bases from J, the gap between germline ends came to 9 bases. The CDR3 is 15 amino acids. In nucleotides, the CDR3 is TGCGCCAGCAGCTTGGCACAGACGGACACCGGGGAGCTGTTTTTT. Its protein is CASSLAQTDTGELFF. The full variable domain, in which reference TRBV5-1 and TRBJ2-2 provide the parts outside the CDR3, is KAGVTQTPRYLIKTRGQQVTLSCSPISGHRSVSWYQQTPGQGLQFLFEYFSETQRNKGNFPGRFSGRQFSNSRSEMNVSTLELGDSALYLCASSLAQTDTGELFFGEGSRLTVL.

The chain links TRBV7-2 to TRBJ1-2, with a tentative D call TRBD1 (5 bases). CDR3 length equals 17 residues. The V and J ends lost 5 bases and 4 bases respectively, with 23 bases between them. In germline, CDR1 is SGHTA, CDR2 FQGNSA. This CDR3 reads CASSGSRGAGLTYGYTF. The CDR3 nucleotides are TGTGCCAGCAGCGGAAGCCGAGGGGCAGGGCTTACCTATGGCTACACCTTC.